Reported below is one T cell receptor (beta chain). These data come from a study of OX40 agonist ivuxolimab in advanced cancers. Study-level information: Patients assigned to dose escalation were diagnosed with hepatocellular carcinoma, melanoma, renal cell or head and neck cancer.

Collection of blood occurred at baseline, at cycle 4 day 1, and at cycle 7 day 1. This table comes from immunoSEQ multiplex PCR, and its TCRdb copy is limited to in-frame clones, with some not included. The sample includes 69,000 or so clones, roughly 85% of them seen just once. Trimming removed 4 bases from V and 0 bases from J, with 16 bases in between. The germline CDR1 and CDR2 sequences are SGDLS and YYNGEE. The CDR3 has 16 residues. The TCR sequence derives from an adult with an advanced solid tumor such as melanoma, head and neck, liver or kidney cancer. This chain joins TRBV9 and TRBJ1-2; D is possibly TRBD1 (5 bases). The sequencing here drew on CD4+ or CD8+ T cells sorted from blood, taken in a trial of the OX40 agonist ivuxolimab. CDR3 bases: TGTGCCAGCAGCCACTCAAGGACACTACCTAACTATGGCTACACCTTC. Its translation is CASSHSRTLPNYGYTF.